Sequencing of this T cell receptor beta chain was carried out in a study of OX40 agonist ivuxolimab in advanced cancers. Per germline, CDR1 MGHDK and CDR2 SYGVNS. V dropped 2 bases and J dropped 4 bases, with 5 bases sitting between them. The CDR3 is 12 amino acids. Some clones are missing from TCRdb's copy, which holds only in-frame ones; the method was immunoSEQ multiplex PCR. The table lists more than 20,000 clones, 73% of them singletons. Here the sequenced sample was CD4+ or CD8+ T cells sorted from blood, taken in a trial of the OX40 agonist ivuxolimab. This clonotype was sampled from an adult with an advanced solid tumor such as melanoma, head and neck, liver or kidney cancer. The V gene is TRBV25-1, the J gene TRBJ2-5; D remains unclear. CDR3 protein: CASSERRETQYF. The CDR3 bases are TGTGCCAGCAGTGAACGGCGAGAGACCCAGTACTTC.